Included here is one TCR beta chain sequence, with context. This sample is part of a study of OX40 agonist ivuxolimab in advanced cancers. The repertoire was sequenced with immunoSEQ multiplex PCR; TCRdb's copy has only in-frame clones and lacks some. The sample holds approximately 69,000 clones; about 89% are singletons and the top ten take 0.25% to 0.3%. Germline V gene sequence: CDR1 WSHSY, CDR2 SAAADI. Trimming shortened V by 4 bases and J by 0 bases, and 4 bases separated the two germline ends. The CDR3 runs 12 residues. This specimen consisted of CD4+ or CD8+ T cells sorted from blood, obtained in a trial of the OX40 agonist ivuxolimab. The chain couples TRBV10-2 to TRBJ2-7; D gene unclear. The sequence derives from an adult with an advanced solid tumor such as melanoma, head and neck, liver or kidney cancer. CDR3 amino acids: CASSGSSYEQYF. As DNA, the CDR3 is TGCGCCAGCAGTGGCAGCTCCTACGAGCAGTACTTC.